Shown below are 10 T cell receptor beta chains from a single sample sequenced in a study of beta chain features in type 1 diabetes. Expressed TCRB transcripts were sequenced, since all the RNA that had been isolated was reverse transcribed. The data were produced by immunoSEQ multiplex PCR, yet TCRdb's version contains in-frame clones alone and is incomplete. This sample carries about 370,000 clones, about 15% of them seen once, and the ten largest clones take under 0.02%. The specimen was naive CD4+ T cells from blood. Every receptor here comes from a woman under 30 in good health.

CDR3 loop: CALWDRTYEQYF. In DNA form, the CDR3 reads TGTGCCCTCTGGGACAGAACCTACGAGCAGTACTTC. This chain uses TRBV30 with TRBJ2-7; 7 bases are shared with TRBD1. Trimming removed 8 bases from V and 2 bases from J; junction bases left unmatched: 6. Germline-derived CDR1 and CDR2 are GTSNPN and SVGIG (reference sequence). This CDR3 has 12 amino acids.

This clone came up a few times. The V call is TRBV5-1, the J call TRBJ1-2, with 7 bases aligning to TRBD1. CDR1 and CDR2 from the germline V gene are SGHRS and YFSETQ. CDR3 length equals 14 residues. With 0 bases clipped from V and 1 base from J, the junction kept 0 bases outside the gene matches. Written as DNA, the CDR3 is TGCGCCAGCAGCTTGGACAGGGGTAACTATGGCTACACCTTC. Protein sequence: CASSLDRGNYGYTF.

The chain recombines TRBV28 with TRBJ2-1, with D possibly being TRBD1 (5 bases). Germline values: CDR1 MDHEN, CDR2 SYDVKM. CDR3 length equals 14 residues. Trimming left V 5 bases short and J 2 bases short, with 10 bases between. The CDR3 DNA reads TGTGCCAGCAGTCCTCCAGGGCCCTACAATGAGCAGTTCTTC. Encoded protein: CASSPPGPYNEQFF.

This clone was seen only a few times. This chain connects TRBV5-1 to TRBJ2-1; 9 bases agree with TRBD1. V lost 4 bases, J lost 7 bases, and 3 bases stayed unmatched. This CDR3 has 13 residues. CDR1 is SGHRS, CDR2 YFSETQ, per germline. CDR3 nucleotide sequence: TGCGCCAGCAGCATGGGACAGGGTAATGAGCAGTTCTTC. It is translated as CASSMGQGNEQFF. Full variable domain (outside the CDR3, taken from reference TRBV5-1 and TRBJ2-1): KAGVTQTPRYLIKTRGQQVTLSCSPISGHRSVSWYQQTPGQGLQFLFEYFSETQRNKGNFPGRFSGRQFSNSRSEMNVSTLELGDSALYLCASSMGQGNEQFFGPGTRLTVL.

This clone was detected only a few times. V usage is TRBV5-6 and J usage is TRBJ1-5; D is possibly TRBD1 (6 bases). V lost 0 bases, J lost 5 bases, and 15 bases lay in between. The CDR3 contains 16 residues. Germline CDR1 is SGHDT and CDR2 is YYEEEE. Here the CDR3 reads CASSLGRQGFDQPQHF. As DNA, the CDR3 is TGTGCCAGCAGCTTGGGGAGGCAGGGGTTCGATCAGCCCCAGCATTTT.

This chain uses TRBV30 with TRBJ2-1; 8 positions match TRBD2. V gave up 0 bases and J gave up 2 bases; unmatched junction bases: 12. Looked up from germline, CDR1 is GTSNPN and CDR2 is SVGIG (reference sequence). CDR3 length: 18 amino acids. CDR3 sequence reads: CAWSVRWGSGMAYNEQFF. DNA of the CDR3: TGTGCCTGGAGTGTACGTTGGGGTAGCGGGATGGCCTACAATGAGCAGTTCTTC.

This CDR3 reads CASSENGITGELFF. CDR3 bases: TGTGCCAGCAGTGAAAACGGGATCACCGGGGAGCTGTTTTTT. V and J are TRBV2 and TRBJ2-2; possibly TRBD2 for D (5 bases). Germline CDR1 is SNHLY and CDR2 is FYNNEI. The CDR3 consists of 14 residues. V gave up 2 bases and J gave up 4 bases, with 8 bases separating them.

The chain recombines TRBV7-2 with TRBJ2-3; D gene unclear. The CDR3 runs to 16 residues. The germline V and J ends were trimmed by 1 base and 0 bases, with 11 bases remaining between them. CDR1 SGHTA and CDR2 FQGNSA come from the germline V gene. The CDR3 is CASSLGVVGSTDTQYF. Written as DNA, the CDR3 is TGTGCCAGCAGCTTAGGAGTGGTCGGGAGCACAGATACGCAGTATTTT.

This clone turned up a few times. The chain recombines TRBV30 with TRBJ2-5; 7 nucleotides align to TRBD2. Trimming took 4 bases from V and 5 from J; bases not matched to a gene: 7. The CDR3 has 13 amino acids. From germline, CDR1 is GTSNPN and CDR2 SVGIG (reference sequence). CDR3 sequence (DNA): TGTGCCTGGACAACGGGAGGTGCGGAGACCCAGTACTTC. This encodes CAWTTGGAETQYF.

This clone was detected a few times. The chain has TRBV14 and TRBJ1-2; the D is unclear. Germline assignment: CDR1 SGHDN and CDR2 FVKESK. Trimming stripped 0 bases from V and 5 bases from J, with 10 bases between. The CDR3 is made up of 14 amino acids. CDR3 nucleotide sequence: TGTGCCAGCAGCCAAGAATGGCAGACATATGGCTACACCTTC. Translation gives CASSQEWQTYGYTF.